Included here is one T cell receptor beta chain sequence, with context. Its antigen is undetermined. The CDR3 contains 16 residues. V lost 4 bases to trimming and J lost 2 bases, with 16 bases between them. CDR1 is SGHNT and CDR2 is YYREEE in the germline V gene (reference sequence). Primers for the PCR totalled 60 Vbeta and 13 Jbeta. Generated by immunoSEQ multiplex PCR, the TCRdb table keeps only in-frame clones and is missing some. This table has about 130,000 clones, around 72% appearing once. This record belongs to a study of cytomegalovirus exposure and HLA in healthy donors. Findings and limits, study-wide: The study reported that TCR beta sequences accurately predicted HLA-A and HLA-B alleles in most subjects. CMV antigen specificity was confirmed in vitro for three CMV-associated chains.

This chain uses TRBV5-4 with TRBJ1-3; D is ambiguous. Sequenced sample: PBMCs. The TCR was taken from a man aged 18 to 30 in good health and CMV-seropositive. The CDR3 protein is CASSPPSGGAGNTIYF. CDR3 nucleotide sequence: TGTGCCAGCAGCCCGCCTTCAGGAGGCGCTGGAAACACCATATATTTT. The variable domain in full, completed from reference TRBV5-4 and TRBJ1-3, reads ETGVTQSPTHLIKTRGQQVTLRCSSQSGHNTVSWYQQALGQGPQFIFQYYREEENGRGNFPPRFSGLQFPNYSSELNVNALELDDSALYLCASSPPSGGAGNTIYFGEGSWLTVV.